Presented here are 5 T cell receptor beta chains from one specimen sequenced in a study of cytomegalovirus exposure and HLA in healthy donors. This PCR relied on a set of 60 Vbeta primers and 13 Jbeta primers. Generated by immunoSEQ multiplex PCR, the TCRdb table keeps only in-frame clones and is missing some. Its table lists about 160,000 clones. The sample was PBMCs. The receptors shown here come from a man aged 25-45 years in good health and CMV-seronegative.

V usage is TRBV4-1 and J usage is TRBJ2-1, with TRBD2 matching 7 bases. Germline assignment: CDR1 MGHRA and CDR2 YSYEKL. Trimming at V came to 1 base and at J to 4 bases, leaving 4 bases not matched to a gene. This CDR3 spans 15 amino acids. The CDR3 loop is CASSQVPSGYNEQFF. The DNA for the CDR3 is TGCGCCAGCAGCCAAGTCCCTAGCGGATACAATGAGCAGTTCTTC.

The J gene is TRBJ1-1, the V gene TRBV18; no firm D call. Germline V gene sequence: CDR1 KGHSH, CDR2 LQKENI. Between the trimmed V and J ends, which lost 3 bases and 2 bases, there was a span of 7 bases. This CDR3 is 13 amino acids long. CDR3 region: CASSPTINTEAFF. CDR3 nucleotides: TGTGCCAGCTCACCCACAATAAACACTGAAGCTTTCTTT.

This sequence joins TRBV11-3 and TRBJ1-2; the D gene is possibly TRBD1 (5 bases). Germline V gives CDR1 SGHNT, CDR2 YENEEA. This CDR3 region has 13 residues. With 0 bases removed from V and 4 bases from J, the gap between germline ends came to 6 bases. The DNA of the CDR3 is TGTGCCAGCAGCTTAGATGACAGCTATGGCTACACCTTC. Its protein product is CASSLDDSYGYTF.

V is TRBV28 and J is TRBJ2-3, with 7 nucleotides matching TRBD2. Trimming removed 2 bases from V and 6 bases from J; junction bases left unmatched: 8. This CDR3 is built from 15 residues. Germline V gives CDR1 MDHEN, CDR2 SYDVKM. CDR3 DNA: TGTGCCAGCAGTTTAGGGAGCGGGGAATCGGATACGCAGTATTTT. It encodes CASSLGSGESDTQYF. Full variable domain (remainder filled in from reference TRBV28 and TRBJ2-3): DVKVTQSSRYLVKRTGEKVFLECVQDMDHENMFWYRQDPGLGLRLIYFSYDVKMKEKGDIPEGYSVSREKKERFSLILESASTNQTSMYLCASSLGSGESDTQYFGPGTRLTVL.

In nucleotides, the CDR3 is TGTGCCAGTAGTATTGGCGGGAACAATGAGCAGTTCTTC. Its protein product is CASSIGGNNEQFF. The genes are TRBV19 and TRBJ2-1; D is perhaps TRBD2 (6 bases). Germline V gene lookup returns CDR1 LNHDA and CDR2 SQIVND (reference sequence). Between the trimmed V and J ends, which lost 3 bases and 5 bases, there was a span of 8 bases. The CDR3 has 13 amino acids.